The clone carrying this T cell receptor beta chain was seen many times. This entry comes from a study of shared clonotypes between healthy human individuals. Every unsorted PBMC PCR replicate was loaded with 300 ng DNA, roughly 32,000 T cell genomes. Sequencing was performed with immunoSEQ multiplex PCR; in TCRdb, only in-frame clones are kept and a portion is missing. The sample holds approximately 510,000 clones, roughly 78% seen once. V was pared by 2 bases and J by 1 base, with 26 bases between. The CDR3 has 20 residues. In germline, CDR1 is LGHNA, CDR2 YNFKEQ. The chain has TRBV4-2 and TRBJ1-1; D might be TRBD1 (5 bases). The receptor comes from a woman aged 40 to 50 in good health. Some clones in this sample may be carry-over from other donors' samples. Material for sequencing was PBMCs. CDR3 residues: CASSQLGRGGSNPQNTEAFF. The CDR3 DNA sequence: TGTGCCAGCAGCCAACTCGGGAGGGGCGGCTCAAACCCTCAGAACACTGAAGCTTTCTTT.